Listed below are T cell receptor beta chains from one sample, sequenced in a study of blood T cell repertoires in COVID-19. Using immunoSEQ multiplex PCR, the repertoire was profiled, and TCRdb retains in-frame clones only, with some absent. Among approximately 150,000 clones listed, 84% were seen once. The specimen sequenced was peripheral blood. Source of these receptors: a human donor in a cohort sampled during active COVID-19. Each CDR3 is given with its conserved first and last residue. Fields, in order: CDR3 protein, CDR3 DNA, clone size, D gene, V gene, J gene. A D gene is named only where the DNA matches it firmly. Some rows have no size entry. The others give once, few or many, or a class for an expanded clone.

CDR3aa: CASSGTGAVLDTEAFF
CDR3nt: TGTGCCAGCAGCGGGACAGGGGCCGTTTTGGACACTGAAGCTTTCTTT
abundance: -
d_gene: TRBD1
v_gene: TRBV9
j_gene: TRBJ1-1

CDR3aa: CASSQGNPRDRGHQETQYF
CDR3nt: TGCGCCAGCAGTCAAGGGAATCCGCGGGACAGGGGTCACCAAGAGACCCAGTACTTC
abundance: -
d_gene: TRBD1
v_gene: TRBV23-1
j_gene: TRBJ2-5

CDR3aa: CARSVRAAGNTEAFF
CDR3nt: TGTGCCCGGAGTGTGAGGGCCGCAGGGAACACTGAAGCTTTCTTT
abundance: -
d_gene: -
v_gene: TRBV30
j_gene: TRBJ1-1

CDR3aa: CASSLGQGAYGYTF
CDR3nt: TGTGCCAGCAGTTTAGGACAGGGGGCGTATGGCTACACCTTC
abundance: -
d_gene: TRBD1
v_gene: TRBV28
j_gene: TRBJ1-2

CDR3aa: CASSQVAGENSPLHF
CDR3nt: TGTGCCAGCAGCCAAGTGGCAGGTGAAAATTCACCCCTCCACTTT
abundance: -
d_gene: -
v_gene: TRBV3-1/TRBV3-2
j_gene: TRBJ1-6

CDR3aa: CASSPNGQPNEKLFF
CDR3nt: TGTGCCAGCTCACCAAACGGACAGCCAAATGAAAAACTGTTTTTT
abundance: -
d_gene: -
v_gene: TRBV18
j_gene: TRBJ1-4

CDR3aa: CASLLTGMDEKLFF
CDR3nt: TGTGCCAGCTTGTTGACAGGGATGGATGAAAAACTGTTTTTT
abundance: -
d_gene: TRBD1
v_gene: TRBV6-5
j_gene: TRBJ1-4

CDR3aa: CASSFGEGPGQGIEAFF
CDR3nt: TGTGCCAGCAGCTTCGGCGAGGGCCCGGGACAGGGGATTGAGGCTTTCTTT
abundance: once
d_gene: TRBD1
v_gene: TRBV5-8
j_gene: TRBJ1-1

CDR3aa: CASSLGQADYGYTF
CDR3nt: TGTGCCAGCAGCCTCGGACAGGCGGACTATGGCTACACCTTC
abundance: few
d_gene: TRBD1
v_gene: TRBV5-4
j_gene: TRBJ1-2

CDR3aa: CASSLVGTVDQFF
CDR3nt: TGTGCCAGCAGCTTGGTCGGGACAGTCGATCAGTTCTTC
abundance: once
d_gene: TRBD1
v_gene: TRBV5-8
j_gene: TRBJ2-1

CDR3aa: CAWSGGGGGTQYF
CDR3nt: TGTGCCTGGAGTGGTGGCGGGGGGGGGACCCAGTACTTC
abundance: -
d_gene: TRBD2
v_gene: TRBV30
j_gene: TRBJ2-5

CDR3aa: CASSLDQGADYGYTF
CDR3nt: TGCGCCAGCAGCTTGGATCAGGGGGCTGACTATGGCTACACCTTC
abundance: -
d_gene: TRBD1
v_gene: TRBV5-1
j_gene: TRBJ1-2

CDR3aa: CASSLGQLAGELFF
CDR3nt: TGCGCCAGCAGCTTGGGGCAGTTGGCCGGGGAGCTGTTTTTT
abundance: -
d_gene: -
v_gene: TRBV5-1
j_gene: TRBJ2-2

CDR3aa: CASSVEGARTQYF
CDR3nt: TGTGCCAGCAGCGTAGAGGGGGCTCGGACCCAGTACTTC
abundance: -
d_gene: TRBD1
v_gene: TRBV9
j_gene: TRBJ2-5

CDR3aa: CASSPTVYNEQFF
CDR3nt: TGTGCCAGCAGTCCGACAGTCTACAATGAGCAGTTCTTC
abundance: -
d_gene: -
v_gene: TRBV12-3/TRBV12-4
j_gene: TRBJ2-1

CDR3aa: CASSPGQGARTEAFF
CDR3nt: TGTGCCAGCAGCCCGGGACAGGGGGCTAGAACTGAAGCTTTCTTT
abundance: -
d_gene: TRBD1
v_gene: TRBV6-2/TRBV6-3
j_gene: TRBJ1-1

CDR3aa: CASSPTGVSNTEAFF
CDR3nt: TGTGCCAGCAGCCCCACCGGGGTATCGAACACTGAAGCTTTCTTT
abundance: -
d_gene: -
v_gene: TRBV3-1/TRBV3-2
j_gene: TRBJ1-1

CDR3aa: CASSSRLALSYEQYF
CDR3nt: TGTGCCAGCAGCTCCAGACTAGCGCTCTCCTACGAGCAGTACTTC
abundance: -
d_gene: TRBD2
v_gene: TRBV7-8
j_gene: TRBJ2-7

CDR3aa: CASRRVASRDTEAFF
CDR3nt: TGTGCCAGCAGGAGGGTAGCATCTCGGGACACTGAAGCTTTCTTT
abundance: -
d_gene: -
v_gene: TRBV6-4
j_gene: TRBJ1-1

CDR3aa: CASSYTRVGELFF
CDR3nt: TGTGCCAGCAGTTATACTAGGGTCGGGGAGCTGTTTTTT
abundance: -
d_gene: -
v_gene: TRBV6-5
j_gene: TRBJ2-2

CDR3aa: CASSSSPTGHQPQHF
CDR3nt: TGTGCCAGCAGCTCCAGCCCGACAGGACATCAGCCCCAGCATTTT
abundance: -
d_gene: -
v_gene: TRBV7-6
j_gene: TRBJ1-5

CDR3aa: CASSQVVAGHHSGNTIYF
CDR3nt: TGCGCCAGCAGCCAAGTGGTCGCAGGGCACCACTCTGGAAACACCATATATTTT
abundance: once
d_gene: -
v_gene: TRBV4-1
j_gene: TRBJ1-3

CDR3aa: CASSLGTSVGSAYNEQFF
CDR3nt: TGTGCCAGCAGCTTGGGGACTAGCGTCGGATCAGCCTACAATGAGCAGTTCTTC
abundance: -
d_gene: TRBD2
v_gene: TRBV11-2
j_gene: TRBJ2-1

CDR3aa: CASSSDRGSEKLFF
CDR3nt: TGTGCCAGCAGCTCGGACAGGGGCAGTGAAAAACTGTTTTTT
abundance: -
d_gene: TRBD1
v_gene: TRBV7-9
j_gene: TRBJ1-4

CDR3aa: CASSSSGGATDTQYF
CDR3nt: TGTGCCAGCAGTTCTAGCGGGGGGGCGACAGATACGCAGTATTTT
abundance: -
d_gene: TRBD2
v_gene: TRBV7-3
j_gene: TRBJ2-3

CDR3aa: CATSDRLRQGSRTDTQYF
CDR3nt: TGTGCCACCAGTGACCGCTTAAGACAGGGCTCTAGGACAGATACGCAGTATTTT
abundance: -
d_gene: TRBD1
v_gene: TRBV24-1
j_gene: TRBJ2-3

CDR3aa: CASRTSGEYNEQFF
CDR3nt: TGTGCCAGCAGGACTAGCGGAGAGTACAATGAGCAGTTCTTC
abundance: -
d_gene: TRBD2
v_gene: TRBV2
j_gene: TRBJ2-1

CDR3aa: CASSSGGHQPQHF
CDR3nt: TGTGCCAGCAGTTCAGGGGGCCATCAGCCCCAGCATTTT
abundance: few
d_gene: TRBD1
v_gene: TRBV6-6
j_gene: TRBJ1-5

CDR3aa: CASSYQGLGELFF
CDR3nt: TGTGCCAGCAGTTACCAGGGGTTGGGGGAGCTGTTTTTT
abundance: -
d_gene: -
v_gene: TRBV6-5
j_gene: TRBJ2-2

CDR3aa: CATDSGFNSPLHF
CDR3nt: TGTGCCACCGACTCGGGGTTCAACTCACCCCTCCACTTT
abundance: -
d_gene: -
v_gene: TRBV6-5
j_gene: TRBJ1-6

CDR3aa: CASPTQGSRGQPQHF
CDR3nt: TGTGCCAGCCCGACCCAAGGGTCAAGGGGGCAGCCCCAGCATTTT
abundance: few
d_gene: -
v_gene: TRBV27
j_gene: TRBJ1-5

CDR3aa: CASSVPLRPWGGSGRAPKNIQYF
CDR3nt: TGTGCCAGCAGCGTACCCCTTCGCCCGTGGGGAGGGAGCGGGAGGGCCCCCAAAAACATTCAGTACTTC
abundance: -
d_gene: TRBD2
v_gene: TRBV9
j_gene: TRBJ2-4

CDR3aa: CASSVSAGSNYGYTF
CDR3nt: TGTGCCAGCAGCGTATCGGCAGGCTCTAACTATGGCTACACCTTC
abundance: -
d_gene: -
v_gene: TRBV9
j_gene: TRBJ1-2

CDR3aa: CASSPLSSYEQYF
CDR3nt: TGTGCCAGCAGCCCCCTGAGCTCCTACGAGCAGTACTTC
abundance: -
d_gene: -
v_gene: TRBV3-1/TRBV3-2
j_gene: TRBJ2-7

CDR3aa: CASSYSTGPLGNTIYF
CDR3nt: TGTGCCAGCAGTTACTCGACAGGGCCTCTTGGAAACACCATATATTTT
abundance: -
d_gene: TRBD1
v_gene: TRBV6-5
j_gene: TRBJ1-3

CDR3aa: CASSLQAGVNTIYF
CDR3nt: TGTGCCAGCAGCTTACAAGCAGGGGTAAACACCATATATTTT
abundance: -
d_gene: -
v_gene: TRBV7-6
j_gene: TRBJ1-3

CDR3aa: CASSLRWGVVSTEAFF
CDR3nt: TGTGCCAGCAGCTTAAGGTGGGGAGTGGTCAGCACTGAAGCTTTCTTT
abundance: -
d_gene: -
v_gene: TRBV7-8
j_gene: TRBJ1-1

CDR3aa: CASSLGTGSSGNTIYF
CDR3nt: TGTGCCAGTAGTCTGGGGACAGGTTCCTCTGGAAACACCATATATTTT
abundance: -
d_gene: TRBD1
v_gene: TRBV19
j_gene: TRBJ1-3

CDR3aa: CSVGEGEDTQYF
CDR3nt: TGCAGCGTTGGGGAGGGGGAGGATACGCAGTATTTT
abundance: -
d_gene: -
v_gene: TRBV29-1
j_gene: TRBJ2-3

CDR3aa: CASSLGSTETQYF
CDR3nt: TGTGCCAGCAGCTTAGGTAGTACGGAGACCCAGTACTTC
abundance: -
d_gene: -
v_gene: TRBV7-9
j_gene: TRBJ2-5

CDR3aa: CASSLGPGMNTEAFF
CDR3nt: TGTGCCAGCAGCTTAGGGCCAGGGATGAACACTGAAGCTTTCTTT
abundance: -
d_gene: -
v_gene: TRBV7-8
j_gene: TRBJ1-1